The 6 T cell receptor beta chains below all came from one sample that was sequenced in a study of blood T cell repertoires in COVID-19. Profiling relied on immunoSEQ multiplex PCR, and the TCRdb table lists in-frame clones only, not all of them. Here the sample spans more than 200,000 clones, about 80% being singletons. The sequenced sample was peripheral blood. The receptors originated from a middle-aged man with active or convalescent COVID-19.

This clone occurred once. A junction end diverges from the germline sequence, so it may reflect a read error. The CDR3 nucleotides are TGTGCCAGCAGTTACACGCAGGGTAATTGGAACTTC. Encoded protein: CASSYTQGNWNF. The chain combines TRBV6-5 with TRBJ2-5; D is possibly TRBD1 (5 bases). Germline CDR1 MNHEY, CDR2 SVGAGI. This CDR3 contains 12 residues.

This rearrangement joins TRBV5-4 to TRBJ2-3; no reliable D call. The length of the CDR3 is 14 residues. Germline lookup yields CDR1 SGHNT and CDR2 YYREEE (reference sequence). V lost 1 base to trimming and J lost 4 bases, with 10 bases between them. The chain's CDR3 is CASSLSARPDTQYF. The CDR3 region has the DNA TGTGCCAGCAGCTTGTCGGCTAGACCAGATACGCAGTATTTT.

The chain uses TRBV19 and TRBJ2-7, with a possible D match to TRBD1 (5 bases). V lost 6 bases, J lost 2 bases, and 14 bases lay in between. Per the germline V gene, CDR1 is LNHDA and CDR2 is SQIVND (reference sequence). The CDR3 has 14 residues. This chain's CDR3 is CASSPTDSPYEQYF. CDR3 nucleotides: TGTGCCAGTAGCCCGACAGACTCCCCCTACGAGCAGTACTTC.

This chain connects TRBV29-1 to TRBJ2-5, with D perhaps matching TRBD1 (6 bases). The V gene's germline CDR1 is SQVTM and CDR2 ANQGSEA. Trimming shortened V by 8 bases and J by 5 bases, and 15 bases separated the two germline ends. This CDR3 has 12 residues. CDR3 in amino acids: CSLSEGVETQYF. The CDR3 DNA reads as TGCAGCCTGAGTGAGGGGGTGGAGACCCAGTACTTC.

This clone appeared once. The gene calls are TRBV4-2 and TRBJ2-4; TRBD2 aligns across 11 bases. The germline V gene encodes CDR1 LGHNA and CDR2 YNFKEQ. CDR3 length equals 18 residues. J gave up 0 bases and V 1 base, and 5 bases lay outside the gene matches. The CDR3 here is CASSQAGTSGLAKNIQYF. CDR3 DNA: TGTGCCAGCAGCCAAGCCGGGACTAGCGGACTAGCCAAAAACATTCAGTACTTC.

The rearrangement uses TRBV4-2 and TRBJ2-3, with a weak D call TRBD1 (6 bases). Germline CDR1 LGHNA, CDR2 YNFKEQ. This CDR3 contains 16 residues. The V and J ends lost 3 bases and 0 bases respectively, with 13 bases between them. The CDR3 protein is CASSHPRGSSTDTQYF. CDR3 sequence (DNA): TGTGCCAGCAGCCACCCGAGGGGGTCTAGCACAGATACGCAGTATTTT.